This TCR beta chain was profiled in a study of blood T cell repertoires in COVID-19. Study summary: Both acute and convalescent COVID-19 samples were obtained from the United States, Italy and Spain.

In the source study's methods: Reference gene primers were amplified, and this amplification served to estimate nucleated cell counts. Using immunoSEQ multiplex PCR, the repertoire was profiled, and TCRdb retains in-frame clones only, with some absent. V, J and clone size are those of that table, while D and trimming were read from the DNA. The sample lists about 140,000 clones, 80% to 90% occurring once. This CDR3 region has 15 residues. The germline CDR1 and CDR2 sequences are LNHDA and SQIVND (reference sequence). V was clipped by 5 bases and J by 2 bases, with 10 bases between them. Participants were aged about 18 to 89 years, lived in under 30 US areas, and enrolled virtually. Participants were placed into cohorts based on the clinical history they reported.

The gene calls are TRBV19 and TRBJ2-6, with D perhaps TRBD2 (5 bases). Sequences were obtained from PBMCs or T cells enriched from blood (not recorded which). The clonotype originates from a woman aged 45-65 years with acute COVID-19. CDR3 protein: CASSEGSAGANVLTF. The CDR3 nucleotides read TGTGCCAGTAGTGAGGGCTCTGCTGGGGCCAACGTCCTGACTTTC.